The 16 T cell receptor beta chains below were found in one sample sequenced in a study of blood T cell repertoires in COVID-19. Sequencing was performed with immunoSEQ multiplex PCR; in TCRdb, only in-frame clones are kept and a portion is missing. The repertoire has under 95,000 clones, 80% to 90% of them found once; the top ten carry around 7%. What was sequenced was peripheral blood. The receptor set was obtained from a human donor with acute or convalescent COVID-19. The donor label of this sample is uncertain.

This chain uses TRBV7-9 with TRBJ1-2, with 9 bases fitting TRBD1. Germline CDR1 SEHNR, CDR2 FQNEAQ (reference sequence). The CDR3 contains 14 residues. The V segment lost 8 bases and the J segment 8 bases; nucleotides outside the gene matches: 12. The CDR3 region has the DNA TGTGCCAGCGGATCCGGGACAGGGTGGAACGGCTACACCTTC. Translating it yields CASGSGTGWNGYTF. The complete variable domain, with remaining parts taken from reference TRBV7-9 and TRBJ1-2, reads DTGVSQNPRHKITKRGQNVTFRCDPISEHNRLYWYRQTLGQGPEFLTYFQNEAQLEKSRLLSDRFSAERPKGSFSTLEIQRTEQGDSAMYLCASGSGTGWNGYTFGSGTRLTVV.

The chain uses TRBV6-5 and TRBJ1-1; D may be TRBD1 (6 bases). The V end was cut by 2 bases, the J end by 6 bases, with 10 bases between. The germline gives CDR1 MNHEY, CDR2 SVGAGI. The CDR3 consists of 13 residues. The CDR3 loop reads CASSYGAGAEAFF. CDR3 bases: TGTGCCAGCAGTTACGGGGCAGGGGCTGAAGCTTTCTTT.

The chain combines TRBV4-2 with TRBJ1-6; 10 nucleotides align to TRBD1. Germline CDR1 is LGHNA and CDR2 is YNFKEQ. V gave up 3 bases and J gave up 11 bases; unmatched junction bases: 13. This CDR3 comprises 17 residues. The CDR3, as DNA: TGTGCCAGCAGCCAGCAGGACCGGGACAGGGGAGGTACACCCCTCCACTTT. Encoded protein: CASSQQDRDRGGTPLHF.

This chain links TRBV19 with TRBJ1-2; 11 nucleotides match TRBD1. J was trimmed by 8 bases and V by 3 bases; bases with no gene match: 5. In germline, CDR1 is LNHDA, CDR2 SQIVND (reference sequence). The CDR3 has 14 residues. CDR3 amino acids: CASSIGQGAGGYTF. The CDR3 DNA reads TGTGCCAGTAGTATCGGACAGGGGGCGGGCGGCTACACCTTC.

The table lists this clone with a count of one. The chain employs TRBV11-2 and TRBJ1-2; TRBD1 matches at 9 bases. Germline CDR1 reads SGHAT; CDR2 reads FQNNGV. V lost 0 bases to trimming and J lost 8 bases; unmatched junction nucleotides: 13. There are 17 residues in the CDR3. CDR3 DNA sequence: TGTGCCAGCAGCTTAGATGGGACAGGGTTTACACTATGGGGCTACACCTTC. Translating it yields CASSLDGTGFTLWGYTF.

The chain combines TRBV11-3 with TRBJ1-1; weak D call: TRBD1 (5 bases). The germline V gene encodes CDR1 SGHNT and CDR2 YENEEA. The CDR3 runs to 15 residues. V was trimmed by 2 bases and J by 1 base, leaving 11 bases between them. This CDR3 is CASSLLQVPNTEAFF. DNA for the CDR3: TGTGCCAGCAGCTTACTACAGGTGCCGAACACTGAAGCTTTCTTT.

This rearrangement joins TRBV10-1 to TRBJ2-5; the D gene is possibly TRBD2 (7 bases). Germline CDR1 reads WNHNN; CDR2 reads SYGVQD (reference sequence). This CDR3 region has 14 residues. V lost 8 bases and J lost 4, with 17 bases in between. CDR3 residues: CASSAGGPGETQYF. In DNA form, the CDR3 reads TGCGCCAGCTCGGCCGGGGGGCCGGGAGAGACCCAGTACTTC.

This clone has just one count. The CDR3 DNA reads as TGTGCCAGCAGTTTGACTACCTCCGGGACACGGAATCAGCCCCAGCATTTT. This gives the protein CASSLTTSGTRNQPQHF. This chain joins TRBV28 and TRBJ1-5; maybe TRBD1 (6 bases). CDR3 length: 17 residues. Trimming removed 3 bases at V and 4 bases at J, with 19 bases between. Germline-derived CDR1 and CDR2 are MDHEN and SYDVKM.

V usage is TRBV6-2 or TRBV6-3 and J usage is TRBJ1-2, with TRBD1 identical over 10 bases. The germline V gene encodes CDR1 MNHEY and CDR2 SVGEGT. The CDR3 is 14 amino acids. J lost 7 bases, V lost 5 bases, and 7 bases had no gene match. This CDR3 is CASSRGTGEVGYTF. CDR3 bases: TGTGCCAGCAGTAGAGGGACAGGGGAGGTTGGCTACACCTTC.

The chain combines TRBV30 with TRBJ2-3, with D perhaps matching TRBD2 (7 bases). The V and J ends lost 8 bases and 0 bases respectively, with 12 bases between them. The germline CDR1 and CDR2 sequences are GTSNPN and SVGIG (reference sequence). This CDR3 spans 13 amino acids. This CDR3 is CATPGGSTDTQYF. In DNA form, the CDR3 reads TGTGCCACCCCGGGGGGCAGCACAGATACGCAGTATTTT.

CDR3 nucleotide sequence: TGCGCCAGCAGCCAAGATCTTGGGCTAGCCACAGATACGCAGTATTTT. It is translated as CASSQDLGLATDTQYF. The chain has TRBV4-1 and TRBJ2-3, with D possibly TRBD2 on 5 matching bases. The germline V gene has CDR1 MGHRA and CDR2 YSYEKL. The CDR3 sequence is 16 residues long. V was clipped by 0 bases and J by 2 bases, with 12 bases between them.

This clone has a handful of counts. The rearrangement uses TRBV2 and TRBJ2-7; D is ambiguous. Between the trimmed V and J ends, which lost 8 bases and 0 bases, there was a span of 8 bases. Germline CDR1 reads SNHLY; CDR2 reads FYNNEI. The length of the CDR3 is 12 residues. CDR3 residues: CASGWSSYEQYF. For the CDR3, the DNA is TGTGCCAGCGGTTGGAGCTCCTACGAGCAGTACTTC.

The gene calls are TRBV5-4 and TRBJ1-2, with 7 nucleotides matching TRBD1. J was trimmed by 8 bases and V by 0 bases; bases with no gene match: 7. CDR3 length: 14 residues. Germline values: CDR1 SGHNT, CDR2 YYREEE (reference sequence). CDR3 protein: CASSLGQGGEGYTF. DNA for the CDR3: TGTGCCAGCAGCTTGGGGCAGGGGGGAGAAGGCTACACCTTC.

This chain joins TRBV27 and TRBJ2-1, with 9 bases fitting TRBD2. V gave up 6 bases and J gave up 15 bases; unmatched junction bases: 9. CDR1 and CDR2 (germline): MNHEY, SMNVEV (reference sequence). The CDR3 length is 12 residues. The CDR3 DNA follows: TGTGCCAGCAGCTCGACTAGCGGCGGCCCGTTCTTC. Translated, it gives CASSSTSGGPFF.

J is TRBJ1-2 and V is TRBV11-2, with 7 bases identical to TRBD1. Germline-derived CDR1 and CDR2 are SGHAT and FQNNGV. The CDR3 has 14 residues. J gave up 9 bases and V 1 base, and 8 bases lay outside the gene matches. CDR3 coding DNA: TGTGCCAGCAGCTTAGTAGGGACAGAGACAAGCTACACCTTC. The encoded protein is CASSLVGTETSYTF.

The chain has TRBV27 and TRBJ2-1, with TRBD2 matching 9 bases. Per germline, CDR1 MNHEY and CDR2 SMNVEV (reference sequence). Trimming at V came to 4 bases and at J to 3 bases, leaving 7 bases not matched to a gene. The CDR3 totals 16 residues. The CDR3 region has the DNA TGTGCCAGCAGTTCCTCGGCGGGGGGGAACTACAATGAGCAGTTCTTC. Its protein product is CASSSSAGGNYNEQFF.